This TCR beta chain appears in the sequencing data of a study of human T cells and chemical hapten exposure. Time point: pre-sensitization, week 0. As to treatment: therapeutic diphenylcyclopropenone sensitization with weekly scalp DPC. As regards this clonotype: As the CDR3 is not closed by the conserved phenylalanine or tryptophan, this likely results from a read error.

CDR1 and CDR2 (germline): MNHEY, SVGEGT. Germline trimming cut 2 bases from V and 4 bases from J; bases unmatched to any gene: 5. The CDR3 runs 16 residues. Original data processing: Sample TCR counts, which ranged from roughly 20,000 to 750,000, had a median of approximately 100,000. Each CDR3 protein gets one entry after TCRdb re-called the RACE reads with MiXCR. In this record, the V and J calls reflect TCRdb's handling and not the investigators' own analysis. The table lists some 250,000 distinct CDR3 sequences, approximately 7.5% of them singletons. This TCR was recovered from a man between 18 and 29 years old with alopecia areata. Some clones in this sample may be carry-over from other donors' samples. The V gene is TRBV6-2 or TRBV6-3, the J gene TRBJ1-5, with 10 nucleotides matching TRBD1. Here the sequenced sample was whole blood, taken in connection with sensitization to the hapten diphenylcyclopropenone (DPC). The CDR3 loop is CASSYRDRGRNQPQHY. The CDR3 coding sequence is TGTGCCAGCAGTTACCGGGACAGGGGCCGGAATCAGCCCCAGCATTAT.